One sample yielded the 20 T cell receptor beta chains listed below, sequenced in a study of T cell responses to AZD1222 COVID-19 vaccine. Sequencing was performed with immunoSEQ multiplex PCR; in TCRdb, only in-frame clones are kept and a portion is missing. This table holds roughly 130,000 clones, about 91% found once. Sequenced here: peripheral blood, sampled on day 0 of AZD1222 vaccination. The source of these receptors is an adult in good health.

The genes are TRBV7-6 and TRBJ2-1; perhaps TRBD1 as D (6 bases). The CDR3 sequence is 14 residues long. Germline values: CDR1 SGHVS, CDR2 FNYEAQ. V lost 1 base and J lost 7, with 11 bases in between. CDR3 DNA: TGTGCCAGCAGCTTAGGTACACAGGGTAATGAGCAGTTCTTC. It codes for CASSLGTQGNEQFF.

The gene calls are TRBV13 and TRBJ1-2; D not resolved. The CDR3 sequence is 16 residues long. Trimming stripped 0 bases from V and 0 bases from J, with 11 bases between. From germline, CDR1 is PRHDT and CDR2 FYEKMQ (reference sequence). The CDR3 spells CASSLGRAATNYGYTF. The CDR3 DNA reads as TGTGCCAGCAGCTTAGGAAGGGCGGCTACTAACTATGGCTACACCTTC.

This clone appeared a few times. In DNA form, the CDR3 reads TGTGCCAGCAGTTTATGGACAGGGAGCAATCAGCCCCAGCATTTT. Its protein product is CASSLWTGSNQPQHF. The genes are TRBV27 and TRBJ1-5, with TRBD1 matching 8 bases. V lost 1 base and J lost 1; bases outside the gene matches: 0. The CDR3 covers 15 residues. Germline CDR1 is MNHEY and CDR2 is SMNVEV (reference sequence).

This clone has ten or more counts. The chain recombines TRBV29-1 with TRBJ2-6; 7 nucleotides match TRBD1. V shed 1 base, J shed 2 bases, and the junction held 2 bases outside the gene matches. Per the germline V gene, CDR1 is SQVTM and CDR2 is ANQGSEA. The CDR3 length is 15 residues. In DNA, the CDR3 is TGCAGCGTTGAAGTAGGGGGCACTGGGGCCAACGTCCTGACTTTC. Encoded protein: CSVEVGGTGANVLTF.

The CDR3 here is CASSLWSGRNVEQFF. The DNA for the CDR3 is TGCGCCAGCAGCTTGTGGTCCGGTCGGAACGTTGAGCAGTTCTTC. The chain is built from TRBV5-1 and TRBJ2-1; D unclear. CDR1 and CDR2 from the germline V gene are SGHRS and YFSETQ. V gave up 1 base and J gave up 9 bases, with 17 bases separating them. The length of the CDR3 is 15 residues.

This rearrangement joins TRBV6-5 to TRBJ2-1; the D is unclear. Trimming cost V 9 bases and J 0 bases, with 9 bases left between them. Germline values: CDR1 MNHEY, CDR2 SVGAGI. There are 13 residues in the CDR3. The CDR3 protein is CASSKSSYNEQFF. As DNA, the CDR3 is TGTGCCAGTTCAAAGAGCTCCTACAATGAGCAGTTCTTC.

This rearrangement joins TRBV5-5 to TRBJ1-2; TRBD1 agrees at 8 bases. Germline trimming cut 0 bases from V and 8 bases from J; bases unmatched to any gene: 6. The CDR3 is made up of 14 amino acids. The V gene's germline CDR1 is SGHKS and CDR2 YYEKEE (reference sequence). DNA for the CDR3: TGTGCCAGCAGCTTGGTGCAGGGGGCGCAAGGCTACACCTTC. This sequence encodes CASSLVQGAQGYTF.

V is TRBV11-2 and J is TRBJ2-5, with D tentatively TRBD1 (6 bases). The CDR3 runs to 15 residues. V was cut by 2 bases and J by 1 base, with 11 bases left in between. Looked up from germline, CDR1 is SGHAT and CDR2 is FQNNGV. CDR3 residues: CASSLFGQSQETQYF. In DNA, the CDR3 is TGTGCCAGCAGCTTATTTGGACAGTCCCAAGAGACCCAGTACTTC. Full variable domain (outside the CDR3, taken from reference TRBV11-2 and TRBJ2-5): EAGVAQSPRYKIIEKRQSVAFWCNPISGHATLYWYQQILGQGPKLLIQFQNNGVVDDSQLPKDRFSAERLKGVDSTLKIQPAKLEDSAVYLCASSLFGQSQETQYFGPGTRLLVL.

This rearrangement joins TRBV6-1 to TRBJ2-1; no definite D call. V lost 3 bases to trimming and J lost 10 bases, with 7 bases between them. This CDR3 region has 11 residues. From germline, CDR1 is MNHNS and CDR2 SASEGT. Here the CDR3 reads CASSDGPEQFF. The CDR3, as DNA: TGTGCCAGCAGTGACGGACCGGAGCAGTTCTTC.

V is TRBV4-2 and J is TRBJ2-3; TRBD2 aligns across 8 bases. Trimming took 5 bases from V and 1 from J; bases not matched to a gene: 5. Germline CDR1 reads LGHNA; CDR2 reads YNFKEQ. This CDR3 region has 15 residues. CDR3 nucleotide sequence: TGTGCCAGCAGCTATCAAGCGGGGGGCACAGATACGCAGTATTTT. As protein: CASSYQAGGTDTQYF.

This clone appeared once. This chain connects TRBV19 to TRBJ2-1; either TRBD1 or TRBD2 may fit D (5 bases each). Germline V gene data show CDR1 as LNHDA and CDR2 as SQIVND (reference sequence). This CDR3 is 9 amino acids long. V lost 8 bases and J 9 bases, leaving 5 bases between the germline ends. The CDR3 coding sequence is TGTGCCAGTGGGACTGAGCAGTTCTTC. Translation: CASGTEQFF.

The V gene is TRBV12-3 or TRBV12-4, the J gene TRBJ1-1; no firm D call. This CDR3 is built from 13 residues. V dropped 3 bases and J dropped 1 base, with 6 bases sitting between them. CDR3 in amino acids: CASSLSRNTEAFF. DNA for the CDR3: TGTGCCAGCAGTTTGTCAAGGAACACTGAAGCTTTCTTT.

The V and J genes are TRBV19 and TRBJ2-1, with D unclear. Germline-derived CDR1 and CDR2 are LNHDA and SQIVND (reference sequence). V was cut by 1 base and J by 4 bases, with 5 bases left in between. The CDR3 covers 13 residues. CDR3 sequence (DNA): TGTGCCAGTAGTATAGCGGGTTACAATGAGCAGTTCTTC. As protein: CASSIAGYNEQFF.

V is TRBV30 and J is TRBJ2-3, with D perhaps TRBD1 (5 bases). The CDR3 is made up of 14 amino acids. The ends were cut back, 2 bases at V and 2 bases at J, with 11 bases in the middle. Germline V gene sequence: CDR1 GTSNPN, CDR2 SVGIG (reference sequence). This chain's CDR3 is CAWSRPGYTDTQYF. CDR3 nucleotide sequence: TGTGCCTGGAGTCGGCCAGGGTACACAGATACGCAGTATTTT.

The chain employs TRBV5-1 and TRBJ2-2; D may match TRBD1 or TRBD2 (5 bases each). CDR1 is SGHRS, CDR2 YFSETQ, per germline. There are 17 residues in the CDR3. V dropped 0 bases and J dropped 5 bases, with 17 bases sitting between them. The CDR3, as DNA: TGCGCCAGCAGCTTGGCGAGGGGTAAGGAGAAAACCGGGGAGCTGTTTTTT. As protein: CASSLARGKEKTGELFF.

The rearrangement joins TRBV25-1 to TRBJ2-7, with TRBD1 as a possible D gene (6 bases). The CDR3 runs to 15 residues. Between the trimmed V and J ends, which lost 5 bases and 0 bases, there was a span of 14 bases. CDR1 and CDR2 from the germline V gene are MGHDK and SYGVNS. The CDR3 DNA follows: TGTGCCAGCAGTCCGATCCGGGACATCTCCTACGAGCAGTACTTC. Its protein product is CASSPIRDISYEQYF.

The chain uses TRBV5-5 and TRBJ2-2, with 7 nucleotides matching TRBD2. V was clipped by 3 bases and J by 2 bases; unmatched bases: 7. This CDR3 comprises 16 residues. The germline gives CDR1 SGHKS, CDR2 YYEKEE (reference sequence). The CDR3 loop is CASSSPSGLNTGELFF. CDR3 DNA: TGTGCCAGCAGCTCCCCTAGCGGCCTTAACACCGGGGAGCTGTTTTTT.

This clone occurred a few times. The identical CDR3 is also encoded by other nucleotide sequences in the sample. J is TRBJ2-1 and V is TRBV7-3; no clear D. This CDR3 is built from 13 residues. Trimming shortened V by 1 base and J by 8 bases, and 9 bases separated the two germline ends. Germline CDR1 is SGHTA and CDR2 is FQGTGA. The CDR3 DNA follows: TGTGCCAGCAGCTTAAAGGTTCGGGATGAGCAGTTCTTC. This codes for CASSLKVRDEQFF.

The chain combines TRBV18 with TRBJ1-1; D unresolved. The CDR3 runs 15 residues. Germline V lookup: CDR1 KGHSH, CDR2 LQKENI. The V and J ends lost 3 bases and 0 bases respectively, with 11 bases between them. CDR3 nucleotides: TGTGCCAGCTCACCTTTACCTTCTTTGAACACTGAAGCTTTCTTT. This encodes CASSPLPSLNTEAFF.

The chain couples TRBV7-3 to TRBJ2-1, with 9 bases that match TRBD2. The CDR3 runs 16 residues. The J segment lost 3 bases and the V segment lost 1 base, leaving 4 bases of the junction unmatched. In germline, CDR1 is SGHTA, CDR2 FQGTGA. CDR3 in amino acids: CASSLSSSGSYNEQFF. The CDR3 coding sequence is TGTGCCAGCAGCTTAAGTAGTAGCGGGAGCTACAATGAGCAGTTCTTC.